This passage covers 18 T cell receptor beta chains from one sample sequenced in a study of shared clonotypes between healthy human individuals. Produced via immunoSEQ multiplex PCR; TCRdb's table is partial and in-frame only. This sample has some 1.5 million clones; approximately 98% occur once, and the top ten carry about 0.45%. Sequenced input: naive CD4+ T cells sorted from blood. Subset noted: CD45RA+ positively selected. Source of these receptors: a young man in good health.

This clone was detected once. Within the sample, other DNA sequences also encode this same CDR3. The chain combines TRBV5-1 with TRBJ1-4, with a weak D call TRBD1 (5 bases). Germline V CDR1 and CDR2: SGHRS, YFSETQ. The V gene lost 2 bases and the J gene lost 8 bases, with 10 bases spanning the gap. The CDR3 spans 13 residues. The CDR3 bases are TGCGCCAGCAGCTTAGGGACGGACGAAAAACTGTTTTTT. Translated: CASSLGTDEKLFF.

The chain employs TRBV19 and TRBJ1-5, with D maybe TRBD1 (6 bases). The length of the CDR3 is 16 residues. Germline V CDR1 and CDR2: LNHDA, SQIVND (reference sequence). The V end lost 3 bases, the J end lost 2 bases, and 14 bases lay between the germline ends. The CDR3 protein is CASSILGAGGNQPQHF. The CDR3 coding sequence is TGTGCCAGTAGTATTCTGGGGGCGGGTGGCAATCAGCCCCAGCATTTT.

The CDR3 DNA reads as TGTGCCAGCAGCTACAGGGGGCCTGAAGCTTTCTTT. It encodes CASSYRGPEAFF. The chain links TRBV7-9 to TRBJ1-1; 9 bases are a match to TRBD1. CDR3 length: 12 amino acids. Germline V gene lookup returns CDR1 SEHNR and CDR2 FQNEAQ (reference sequence). The V and J ends lost 4 bases and 6 bases, in that order; junction bases with no gene match: 0. The variable domain in full, completed from reference TRBV7-9 and TRBJ1-1, reads DTGVSQNPRHKITKRGQNVTFRCDPISEHNRLYWYRQTLGQGPEFLTYFQNEAQLEKSRLLSDRFSAERPKGSFSTLEIQRTEQGDSAMYLCASSYRGPEAFFGQGTRLTVV.

As DNA, the CDR3 is TGTGCCAGTAGTATAGCGTCGGTTTCCCATGAGCAGTTCTTC. It encodes CASSIASVSHEQFF. The chain joins TRBV19 to TRBJ2-1; D gene uncertain. From germline, CDR1 is LNHDA and CDR2 SQIVND (reference sequence). The V end lost 1 base, the J end lost 8 bases, and 12 bases lay between the germline ends. This CDR3 has 14 residues.

The DNA of the CDR3 is TGTGCCAGCAGTAAACTAGCGGGAGAATACGAGCAGTACTTC. Translating it yields CASSKLAGEYEQYF. The gene calls are TRBV11-2 and TRBJ2-7; 11 bases map to TRBD2. This CDR3 has 14 amino acids. The V gene's germline CDR1 is SGHAT and CDR2 FQNNGV. Unmatched junction bases numbered 5, after V lost 6 bases and J lost 4 bases.

V gene TRBV5-6 combines with J gene TRBJ1-5; the D gene is possibly TRBD1 (5 bases). With 3 bases removed from V and 6 bases from J, the gap between germline ends came to 19 bases. Germline loops: CDR1 SGHDT, CDR2 YYEEEE. The CDR3 is 16 amino acids. In nucleotides, the CDR3 is TGTGCCAGCAGCTCCCAGATACCCGGGGCTATTCAGCCCCAGCATTTT. Protein product: CASSSQIPGAIQPQHF.

V and J are TRBV5-1 and TRBJ2-7, with 7 bases lining up with TRBD1. Germline lookup yields CDR1 SGHRS and CDR2 YFSETQ. CDR3 size: 14 residues. V shed 1 base, J shed 6 bases, and the junction held 7 bases outside the gene matches. This CDR3 reads CASSLLWDSLEQYF. The DNA of the CDR3 is TGCGCCAGCAGCTTGCTGTGGGACAGTCTCGAGCAGTACTTC.

The chain combines TRBV12-5 with TRBJ1-2; 7 nucleotides agree with TRBD1. Trimming removed 6 bases from V and 4 bases from J; junction bases left unmatched: 11. Germline-derived CDR1 and CDR2 are LGHNT and FRNRAP. CDR3 length: 15 residues. The CDR3 DNA is TGTGCTAGTGGAGTTTGGGACAGCATTGGCTATGGCTACACCTTC. Amino acid sequence: CASGVWDSIGYGYTF.

The chain employs TRBV7-9 and TRBJ2-7; TRBD2 is a possible D gene (7 bases). CDR3 length: 16 amino acids. Germline values: CDR1 SEHNR, CDR2 FQNEAQ (reference sequence). Deletions cut 4 bases from V and 0 bases from J, with 16 bases between. The CDR3 region is CASSYTGEGDSYEQYF. Written as DNA, the CDR3 is TGTGCCAGCAGCTACACGGGGGAGGGGGACTCCTACGAGCAGTACTTC. The full variable domain, rest sourced from reference TRBV7-9 and TRBJ2-7, is DTGVSQNPRHKITKRGQNVTFRCDPISEHNRLYWYRQTLGQGPEFLTYFQNEAQLEKSRLLSDRFSAERPKGSFSTLEIQRTEQGDSAMYLCASSYTGEGDSYEQYFGPGTRLTVT.

The rearrangement links TRBV30 to TRBJ2-7, with D unresolved. V was pared by 2 bases and J by 0 bases, with 14 bases between. CDR1 and CDR2 (germline): GTSNPN, SVGIG (reference sequence). The CDR3 length is 15 residues. The DNA for the CDR3 is TGTGCCTGGAGTCCTCCTCCGCCCTACTCCTACGAGCAGTACTTC. Protein product: CAWSPPPPYSYEQYF.

The chain links TRBV5-1 to TRBJ1-1, with D possibly TRBD1 on 5 matching bases. This CDR3 is 13 amino acids long. CDR1 SGHRS and CDR2 YFSETQ come from the germline V gene. V lost 4 bases, J lost 1 base, and 8 bases lay in between. CDR3 amino acids: CASSTTANTEAFF. DNA of the CDR3: TGCGCCAGCAGCACGACAGCGAACACTGAAGCTTTCTTT.

The chain recombines TRBV25-1 with TRBJ2-7; 12 bases align to TRBD2. Germline V gene lookup returns CDR1 MGHDK and CDR2 SYGVNS. This CDR3 region has 15 residues. V lost 3 bases to trimming and J lost 6 bases; unmatched junction nucleotides: 6. In nucleotides, the CDR3 is TGTGCCAGCAGTGACTCCCTAGCGGGAGGGTTCGAGCAGTACTTC. Residues: CASSDSLAGGFEQYF.

The chain is built from TRBV29-1 and TRBJ2-3; D uncertain. The CDR3 length is 14 residues. Germline V gene sequence: CDR1 SQVTM, CDR2 ANQGSEA. V lost 4 bases to trimming and J lost 2 bases, with 13 bases between them. This CDR3 reads CSVATERSTDTQYF. The CDR3 coding sequence is TGCAGCGTTGCAACAGAGAGATCCACAGATACGCAGTATTTT.

In its sample, this clone was seen once. The chain links TRBV29-1 to TRBJ2-1, with 11 nucleotides matching TRBD2. Germline values: CDR1 SQVTM, CDR2 ANQGSEA. CDR3 size: 15 residues. The V segment lost 4 bases and the J segment 4 bases; nucleotides outside the gene matches: 6. As DNA, the CDR3 is TGCAGCGTTGTAGGACTAGCGGGTGAATACAATGAGCAGTTCTTC. Amino acids: CSVVGLAGEYNEQFF.

This clone was seen only a few times. The rearrangement uses TRBV27 and TRBJ1-1; D perhaps matches TRBD1 (5 bases). V shed 6 bases and J shed 0 bases, with 11 bases lying between them. Germline V lookup: CDR1 MNHEY, CDR2 SMNVEV (reference sequence). This CDR3 spans 14 amino acids. The CDR3 loop is CASSRGPVNTEAFF. CDR3 in DNA: TGTGCCAGCAGCCGGGGCCCGGTGAACACTGAAGCTTTCTTT.

This clone came up once. J is TRBJ1-3 and V is TRBV15; D gene unclear. Germline CDR1 and CDR2: LNHNV and YYDKDF (reference sequence). CDR3 length: 18 amino acids. Trimming removed 0 bases at V and 3 bases at J, with 18 bases between. This CDR3 is CATSRDMSRPLDGNTIYF. CDR3 DNA: TGTGCCACCAGCAGAGATATGTCACGCCCGTTGGATGGAAACACCATATATTTT.

This sequence joins TRBV9 and TRBJ2-1, with D perhaps assigned TRBD1 or TRBD2 (5 bases each). The CDR3 has 16 amino acids. Germline values: CDR1 SGDLS, CDR2 YYNGEE. The V end lost 4 bases, the J end lost 6 bases, and 20 bases lay between the germline ends. Written as DNA, the CDR3 is TGTGCCAGCAGCCCACCCCAGGGAGTCCTCCTCAATGAGCAGTTCTTC. Protein: CASSPPQGVLLNEQFF. The variable domain in full, completed from reference TRBV9 and TRBJ2-1, reads DSGVTQTPKHLITATGQRVTLRCSPRSGDLSVYWYQQSLDQGLQFLIQYYNGEERAKGNILERFSAQQFPDLHSELNLSSLELGDSALYFCASSPPQGVLLNEQFFGPGTRLTVL.

On this clone: In the same sample, other DNA sequences code for this CDR3. The rearrangement uses TRBV27 and TRBJ2-5; D possibly corresponds to TRBD1 (6 bases). Trimming took 6 bases from V and 2 from J, leaving 19 bases between them. CDR3 size: 16 residues. Germline values: CDR1 MNHEY, CDR2 SMNVEV (reference sequence). The CDR3 is CASSLRQALYQETQYF. The DNA for the CDR3 is TGTGCCAGCAGCCTTAGACAGGCCCTGTATCAAGAGACCCAGTACTTC.